The 9 T cell receptor beta chains below all came from one sample that was sequenced in a study of control samples from healthy donors and cancer patients. Only in-frame clones appear in the TCRdb table, and some are missing; sequencing was by immunoSEQ multiplex PCR. This table holds 60,000 to 75,000 clones, approximately 85% found once. Sequencing was performed on blood. These receptors originate from a man in his forties in good health.

The chain couples TRBV4-3 to TRBJ2-1; 11 bases are shared with TRBD2. The CDR3 totals 16 residues. J lost 1 base, V lost 4 bases, and 3 bases had no gene match. Germline lookup yields CDR1 LGHNA and CDR2 YSLEER. The CDR3 coding sequence is TGCGCCAGCAGCCGCTCTAGCGGGGGGTCCTACAATGAGCAGTTCTTC. Translating it yields CASSRSSGGSYNEQFF.

This chain uses TRBV9 with TRBJ2-6, with 9 bases aligning to TRBD1. V lost 1 base, J lost 0 bases, and 8 bases stayed unmatched. The CDR3 totals 19 residues. The V gene's germline CDR1 is SGDLS and CDR2 YYNGEE. For the CDR3, the DNA is TGTGCCAGCAGCGTATCACGGACAGGGGTGGGCTCTGGGGCCAACGTCCTGACTTTC. Protein sequence: CASSVSRTGVGSGANVLTF.

The chain links TRBV7-2 to TRBJ1-1, with D hard to call. V gave up 5 bases and J gave up 4 bases, with 20 bases separating them. This CDR3 has 16 residues. Germline CDR1 reads SGHTA; CDR2 reads FQGNSA. The CDR3: CASSPSVSAKRTEAFF. The CDR3 region has the DNA TGTGCCAGCAGCCCCTCGGTGTCAGCTAAACGCACTGAAGCTTTCTTT.

The rearrangement links TRBV5-1 to TRBJ2-1, with 9 bases lining up with TRBD2. The CDR3 sequence is 15 residues long. V trimming: 4 bases; J trimming: 9 bases; junction bases outside the gene matches: 11. The germline CDR1 and CDR2 sequences are SGHRS and YFSETQ. The CDR3 region is CASSPDSSGVGEQFF. DNA for the CDR3: TGCGCCAGCAGCCCTGACTCTAGCGGGGTTGGTGAGCAGTTCTTC.

Only one count was recorded for this clone. The rearrangement joins TRBV5-6 to TRBJ2-1; D is perhaps TRBD2 (6 bases). The CDR3 runs to 16 residues. Trimming removed 0 bases at V and 5 bases at J, with 15 bases between. Germline V lookup: CDR1 SGHDT, CDR2 YYEEEE. The CDR3 nucleotides read TGTGCCAGCAGCTTGGTGGTAGGCGGGGCCCACAATGAGCAGTTCTTC. Its protein product is CASSLVVGGAHNEQFF.

The chain has TRBV12-5 and TRBJ1-1; the match to TRBD1 covers 9 bases. The CDR3 has 14 amino acids. Germline loops: CDR1 LGHNT, CDR2 FRNRAP. The junction had 11 bases not matched to a gene; V was cut back by 6 bases and J by 9 bases. The CDR3 loop is CASGTTGGGYKAFF. Here the CDR3 DNA reads TGTGCTAGTGGCACTACAGGGGGCGGTTATAAAGCTTTCTTT.

This chain links TRBV12-5 with TRBJ1-1, with D possibly TRBD1 on 6 matching bases. The CDR3 covers 13 residues. Germline V gene sequence: CDR1 LGHNT, CDR2 FRNRAP. V was trimmed by 3 bases and J by 3 bases, leaving 8 bases between them. CDR3 sequence: CASGFGGHTEAFF. Written as DNA, the CDR3 is TGTGCTAGTGGTTTTGGGGGGCACACTGAAGCTTTCTTT. Full variable domain (outside the CDR3, taken from reference TRBV12-5 and TRBJ1-1): DARVTQTPRHKVTEMGQEVTMRCQPILGHNTVFWYRQTMMQGLELLAYFRNRAPLDDSGMPKDRFSAEMPDATLATLKIQPSEPRDSAVYFCASGFGGHTEAFFGQGTRLTVV.

The chain has TRBV4-1 and TRBJ2-3; TRBD2 aligns across 10 bases. With 4 bases clipped from V and 4 bases from J, the junction kept 5 bases outside the gene matches. The CDR3 is 15 amino acids. Germline V gene data show CDR1 as MGHRA and CDR2 as YSYEKL. CDR3 DNA sequence: TGCGCCAGCAGCCCTCTAGCGGGAGCCTCAGATACGCAGTATTTT. Protein sequence: CASSPLAGASDTQYF.

The V gene is TRBV7-3, the J gene TRBJ2-1, with D uncertain. The CDR3 runs to 13 residues. Trimming took 1 base from V and 9 from J, leaving 10 bases between them. Germline V gene data show CDR1 as SGHTA and CDR2 as FQGTGA. In DNA form, the CDR3 reads TGTGCCAGCAGCTTAAGTAGCCTTGGTGAGCAGTTCTTC. Translated, it gives CASSLSSLGEQFF.